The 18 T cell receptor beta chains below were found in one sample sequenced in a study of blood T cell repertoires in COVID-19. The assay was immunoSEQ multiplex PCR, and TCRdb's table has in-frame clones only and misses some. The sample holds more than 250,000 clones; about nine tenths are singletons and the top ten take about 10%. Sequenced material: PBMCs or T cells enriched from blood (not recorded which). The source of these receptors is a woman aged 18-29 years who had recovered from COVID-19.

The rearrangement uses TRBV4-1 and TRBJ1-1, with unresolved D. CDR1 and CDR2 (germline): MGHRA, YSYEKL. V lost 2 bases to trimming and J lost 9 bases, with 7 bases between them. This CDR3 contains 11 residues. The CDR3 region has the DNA TGCGCCAGCAGCCAAAATGGGCAAGCTTTCTTT. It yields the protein CASSQNGQAFF.

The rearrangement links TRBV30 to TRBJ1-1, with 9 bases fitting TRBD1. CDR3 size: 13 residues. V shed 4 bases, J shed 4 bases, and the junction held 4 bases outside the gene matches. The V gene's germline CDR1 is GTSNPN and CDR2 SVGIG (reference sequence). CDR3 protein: CAWKRQGGTEAFF. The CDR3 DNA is TGTGCCTGGAAACGACAGGGGGGCACTGAAGCTTTCTTT.

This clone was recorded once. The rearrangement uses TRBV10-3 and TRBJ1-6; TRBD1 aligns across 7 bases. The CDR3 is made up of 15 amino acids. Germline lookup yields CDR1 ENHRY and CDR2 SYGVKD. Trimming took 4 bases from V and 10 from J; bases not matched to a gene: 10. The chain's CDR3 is CAISGYRGEGSPLHF. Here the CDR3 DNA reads TGTGCCATCAGTGGTTACAGGGGAGAGGGGTCACCCCTCCACTTT.

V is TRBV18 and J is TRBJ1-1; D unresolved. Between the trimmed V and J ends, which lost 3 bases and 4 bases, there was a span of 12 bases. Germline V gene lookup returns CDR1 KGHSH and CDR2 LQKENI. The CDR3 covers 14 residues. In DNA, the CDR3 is TGTGCCAGCTCACCGAGGGCCCAGAGCACTGAAGCTTTCTTT. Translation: CASSPRAQSTEAFF.

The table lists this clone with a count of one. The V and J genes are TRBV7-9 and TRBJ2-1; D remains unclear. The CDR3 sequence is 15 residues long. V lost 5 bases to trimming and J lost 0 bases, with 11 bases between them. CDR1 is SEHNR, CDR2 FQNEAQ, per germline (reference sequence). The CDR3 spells CASSPRGSSYNEQFF. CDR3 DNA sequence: TGTGCCAGCAGCCCCCGCGGTAGCTCCTACAATGAGCAGTTCTTC.

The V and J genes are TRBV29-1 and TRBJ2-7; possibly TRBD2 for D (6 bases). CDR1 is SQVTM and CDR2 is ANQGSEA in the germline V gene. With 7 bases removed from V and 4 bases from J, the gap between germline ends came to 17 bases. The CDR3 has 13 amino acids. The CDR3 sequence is CSASGSRIYEQYF. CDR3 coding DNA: TGCAGCGCATCCGGGAGTCGGATATACGAGCAGTACTTC.

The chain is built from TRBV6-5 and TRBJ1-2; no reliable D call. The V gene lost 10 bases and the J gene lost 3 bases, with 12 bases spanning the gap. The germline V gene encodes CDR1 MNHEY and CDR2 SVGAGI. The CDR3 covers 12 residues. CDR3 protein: CATTDTDYGYTF. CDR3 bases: TGTGCCACCACCGACACGGACTATGGCTACACCTTC.

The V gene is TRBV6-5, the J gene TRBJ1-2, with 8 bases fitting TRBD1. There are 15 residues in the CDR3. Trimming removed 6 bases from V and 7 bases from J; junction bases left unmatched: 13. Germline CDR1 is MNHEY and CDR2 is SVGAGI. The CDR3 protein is CASSVPDRGSAGYTF. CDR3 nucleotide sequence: TGTGCCAGCAGCGTCCCTGACAGGGGATCGGCTGGCTACACCTTC.

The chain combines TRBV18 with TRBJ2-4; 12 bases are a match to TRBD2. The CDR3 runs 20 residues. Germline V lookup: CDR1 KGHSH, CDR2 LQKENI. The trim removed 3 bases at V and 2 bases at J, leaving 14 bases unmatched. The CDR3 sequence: CASSPRLAGDRIRTKNIQYF. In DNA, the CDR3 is TGTGCCAGCTCACCCCGACTAGCGGGGGACCGAATTCGAACCAAAAACATTCAGTACTTC.

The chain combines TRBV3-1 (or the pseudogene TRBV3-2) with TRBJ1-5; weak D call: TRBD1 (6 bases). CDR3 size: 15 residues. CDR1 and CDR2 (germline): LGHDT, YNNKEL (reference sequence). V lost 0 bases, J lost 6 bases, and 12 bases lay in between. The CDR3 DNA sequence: TGTGCCAGCAGCCAAGATCATGCAGGGGCTCAGCCCCAGCATTTT. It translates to CASSQDHAGAQPQHF.

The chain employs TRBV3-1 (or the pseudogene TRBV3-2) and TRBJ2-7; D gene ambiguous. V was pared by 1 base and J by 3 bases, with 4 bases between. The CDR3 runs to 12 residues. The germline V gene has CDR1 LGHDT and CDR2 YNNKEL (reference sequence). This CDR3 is CASSQVYYEQYF. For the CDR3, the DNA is TGTGCCAGCAGCCAAGTTTACTACGAGCAGTACTTC.

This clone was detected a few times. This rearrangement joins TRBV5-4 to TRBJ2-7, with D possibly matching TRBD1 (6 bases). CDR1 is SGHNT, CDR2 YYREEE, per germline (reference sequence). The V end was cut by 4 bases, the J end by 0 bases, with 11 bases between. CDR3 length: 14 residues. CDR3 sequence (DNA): TGTGCCAGCAGCACGGACAGAGCCTCCTACGAGCAGTACTTC. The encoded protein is CASSTDRASYEQYF.

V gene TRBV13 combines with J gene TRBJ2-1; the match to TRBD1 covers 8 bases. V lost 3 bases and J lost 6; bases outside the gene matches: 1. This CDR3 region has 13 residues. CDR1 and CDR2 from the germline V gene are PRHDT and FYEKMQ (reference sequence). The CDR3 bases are TGTGCCAGCAGCTTTGACAGGGGCAATGAGCAGTTCTTC. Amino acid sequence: CASSFDRGNEQFF.

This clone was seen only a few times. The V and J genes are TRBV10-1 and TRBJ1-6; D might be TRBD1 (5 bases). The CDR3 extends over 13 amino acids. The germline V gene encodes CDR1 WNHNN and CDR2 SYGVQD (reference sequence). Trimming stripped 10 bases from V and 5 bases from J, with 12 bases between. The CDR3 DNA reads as TGCGCCACCTCGTGGGGCAATAATTCACCCCTCCACTTT. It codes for CATSWGNNSPLHF.

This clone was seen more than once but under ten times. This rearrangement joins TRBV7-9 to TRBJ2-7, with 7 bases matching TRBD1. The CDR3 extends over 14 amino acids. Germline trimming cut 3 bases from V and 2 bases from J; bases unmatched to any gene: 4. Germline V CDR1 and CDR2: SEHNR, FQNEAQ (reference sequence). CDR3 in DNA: TGTGCCAGCAGCTTGCCGGGACAGCCCTACGAGCAGTACTTC. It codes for CASSLPGQPYEQYF.

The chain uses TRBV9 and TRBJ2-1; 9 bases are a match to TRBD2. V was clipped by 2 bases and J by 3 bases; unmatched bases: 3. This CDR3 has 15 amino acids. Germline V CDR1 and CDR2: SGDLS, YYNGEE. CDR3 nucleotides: TGTGCCAGCAGCGTTAGCGGGGGCCACTACAATGAGCAGTTCTTC. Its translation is CASSVSGGHYNEQFF.

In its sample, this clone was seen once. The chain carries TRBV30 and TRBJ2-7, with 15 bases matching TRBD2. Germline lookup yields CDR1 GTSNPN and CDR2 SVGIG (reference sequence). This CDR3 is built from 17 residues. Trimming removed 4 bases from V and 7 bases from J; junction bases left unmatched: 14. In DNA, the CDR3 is TGTGCCTGGATTGGGACTAGCGGGGGGTCCCTACCGGGGGAGCAGTACTTC. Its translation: CAWIGTSGGSLPGEQYF.

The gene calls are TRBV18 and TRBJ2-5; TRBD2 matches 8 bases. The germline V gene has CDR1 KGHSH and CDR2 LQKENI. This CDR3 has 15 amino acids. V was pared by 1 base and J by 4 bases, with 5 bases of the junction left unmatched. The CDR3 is CASSPRVAGSETQYF. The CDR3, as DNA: TGTGCCAGCTCACCACGGGTAGCGGGATCAGAGACCCAGTACTTC. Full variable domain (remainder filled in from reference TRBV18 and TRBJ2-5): NAGVMQNPRHLVRRRGQEARLRCSPMKGHSHVYWYRQLPEEGLKFMVYLQKENIIDESGMPKERFSAEFPKEGPSILRIQQVVRGDSAAYFCASSPRVAGSETQYFGPGTRLLVL.